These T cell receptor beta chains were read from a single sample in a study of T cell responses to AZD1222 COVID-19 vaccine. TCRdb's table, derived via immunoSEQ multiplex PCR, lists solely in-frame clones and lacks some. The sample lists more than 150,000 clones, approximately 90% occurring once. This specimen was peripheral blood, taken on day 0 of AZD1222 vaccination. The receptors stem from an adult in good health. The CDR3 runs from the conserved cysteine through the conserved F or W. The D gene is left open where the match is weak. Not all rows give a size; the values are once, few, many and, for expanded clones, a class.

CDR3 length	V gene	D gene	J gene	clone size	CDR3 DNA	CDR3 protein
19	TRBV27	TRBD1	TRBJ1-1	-	TGTGCCAGCAGTTCTTCAATCCGTCGGGACAGGGAGAGTAGCACTGAAGCTTTCTTT	CASSSSIRRDRESSTEAFF
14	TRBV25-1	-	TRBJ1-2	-	TGTGCCAGCAGTGCTGGGTTGGACATCTACGGCTACACCTTC	CASSAGLDIYGYTF
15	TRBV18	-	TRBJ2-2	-	TGTGCCAGCTCACGAAAGAACGGGGACACCGGGGAGCTGTTTTTT	CASSRKNGDTGELFF
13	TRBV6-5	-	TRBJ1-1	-	TGTGCCAGCAGTTACTCGAAAAACACTGAAGCTTTCTTT	CASSYSKNTEAFF
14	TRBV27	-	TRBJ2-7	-	TGTGCCAGCAAGAGGGGGCGGGAGTCTTACGAGCAGTACTTC	CASKRGRESYEQYF
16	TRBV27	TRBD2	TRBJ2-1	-	TGTGCCAGCAGTTTATCGGGGAGCGGGGGGGGCAATGAGCAGTTCTTC	CASSLSGSGGGNEQFF
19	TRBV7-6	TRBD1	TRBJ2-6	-	TGTGCCAGCAGCTTAGCCCCGTTCCAACAGGGGGCTGGGGCCAACGTCCTGACTTTC	CASSLAPFQQGAGANVLTF
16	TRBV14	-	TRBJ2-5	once	TGTGCCAGCAGCCAATGGGGGGAGCCGTACCAAGAGACCCAGTACTTC	CASSQWGEPYQETQYF
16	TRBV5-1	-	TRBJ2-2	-	TGCGCCAGCAGCTTGGGGACAGCCTCAAACACCGGGGAGCTGTTTTTT	CASSLGTASNTGELFF
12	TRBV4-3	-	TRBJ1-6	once	TGCGCCAGCAGCCCTGCGAATTCACCCCTCCACTTT	CASSPANSPLHF
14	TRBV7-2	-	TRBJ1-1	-	TGTGCCAGCAGCTTAAGTCTGACGAACACTGAAGCTTTCTTT	CASSLSLTNTEAFF
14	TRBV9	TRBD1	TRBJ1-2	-	TGTGCCAGCAGCCCAGGACAGGCTAACTATGGCTACACCTTC	CASSPGQANYGYTF
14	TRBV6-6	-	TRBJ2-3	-	TGTGCCAGCAGTTACCCCGACAGCACAGATACGCAGTATTTT	CASSYPDSTDTQYF
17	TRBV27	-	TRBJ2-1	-	TGTGCCAGCAGTTTATTTGTCGGGTGGAGCTCCTACAATGAGCAGTTCTTC	CASSLFVGWSSYNEQFF
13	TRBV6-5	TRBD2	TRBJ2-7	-	TGTGCCAGCCAGCGGGGGGGCTTCTACGAGCAGTACTTC	CASQRGGFYEQYF
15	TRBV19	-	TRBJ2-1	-	TGTGCCAGTAGTATAATGACCCTCCCCCGACGGGAGCAGTTCTTC	CASSIMTLPRREQFF
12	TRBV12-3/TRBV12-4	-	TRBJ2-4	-	TGTGCCAGCAGCGACATCAAAAACATTCAGTACTTC	CASSDIKNIQYF
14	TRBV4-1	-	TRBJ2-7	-	TGCGCCAGCAGCCAAGAACCTAGCGATTACGAGCAGTACTTC	CASSQEPSDYEQYF
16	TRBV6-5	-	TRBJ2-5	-	TGTGCCAGCAGTTCCGCGGGGAGTGGGATCGTTCCCACCCAGTACTTC	CASSSAGSGIVPTQYF
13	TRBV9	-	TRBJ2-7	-	TGTGCCAGCAGCGTAGGGTGGGGCGACGAGCAGTACTTC	CASSVGWGDEQYF
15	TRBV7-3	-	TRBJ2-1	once	TGTGCCAGCAGCTTATACAGGGAGGGGTTGGGTGAGCAGTTCTTC	CASSLYREGLGEQFF
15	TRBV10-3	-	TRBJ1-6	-	TGTGCCATCAGTGAGTCGGGCAGCTATAATTCACCCCTCCACTTT	CAISESGSYNSPLHF
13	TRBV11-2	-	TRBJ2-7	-	TGTGCCAGCAGCTCCCTAACTACCTACGAGCAGTACTTC	CASSSLTTYEQYF
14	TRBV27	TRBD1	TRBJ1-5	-	TGTGCCAGCAGGTCACAGGGGTTCAATCAGCCCCAGCATTTT	CASRSQGFNQPQHF
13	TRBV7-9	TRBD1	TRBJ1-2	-	TGTGCCAGCAACCTGGGACAGAACTATGGCTACACCTTC	CASNLGQNYGYTF
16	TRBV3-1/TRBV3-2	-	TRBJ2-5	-	TGTGCCAGCAGCCAAGATGCCAGCGAGGTAGGAGAGACCCAGTACTTC	CASSQDASEVGETQYF
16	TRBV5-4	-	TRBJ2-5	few	TGTGCCAGCAGCTTGAGGCTAGCTGTTAACCAAGAGACCCAGTACTTC	CASSLRLAVNQETQYF
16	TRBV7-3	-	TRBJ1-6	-	TGTGCCAGCAGCCCCGCTGGTCCGGGAAATAATTCACCCCTCCACTTT	CASSPAGPGNNSPLHF
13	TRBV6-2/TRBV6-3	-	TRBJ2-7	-	TGTGCCAGCAGCCCGGAACTAGCTGGGGAGCAGTACTTC	CASSPELAGEQYF
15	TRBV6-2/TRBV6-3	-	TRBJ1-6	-	TGTGCCAGCAGTTACGACTACTCCTATAATTCACCCCTCCACTTT	CASSYDYSYNSPLHF
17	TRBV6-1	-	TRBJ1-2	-	TGTGCCAGCAGTGAACGCAGGGAAGGACGACCAGACTATGGCTACACCTTC	CASSERREGRPDYGYTF
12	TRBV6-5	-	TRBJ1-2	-	TGTGCCAGCACCGCCGGCTGGGATGGCTACACCTTC	CASTAGWDGYTF
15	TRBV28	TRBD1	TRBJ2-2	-	TGTGCCAGCAGTTTTAGGGACAGGGTCACCGGGGAGCTGTTTTTT	CASSFRDRVTGELFF
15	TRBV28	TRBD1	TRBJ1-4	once	TGTGCCAGCAGACCAGACGACAGGGCGAATGAAAAACTGTTTTTT	CASRPDDRANEKLFF
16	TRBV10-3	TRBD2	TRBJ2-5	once	TGTGCCATCAGTGGTCTAGCGGGAGCGGGGGCAGAGACCCAGTACTTC	CAISGLAGAGAETQYF
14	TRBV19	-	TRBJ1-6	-	TGTGCCAGTGGCCCGACGGGGGCGTATTCACCCCTCCACTTT	CASGPTGAYSPLHF
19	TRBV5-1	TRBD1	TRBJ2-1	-	TGCGCCAGCAGCCCAATGGGACAGGGCGGATATAGCCTCTACAATGAGCAGTTCTTC	CASSPMGQGGYSLYNEQFF
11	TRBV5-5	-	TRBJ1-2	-	TGTGCCAGCAGCTTCGGCAACATCCACACCTTC	CASSFGNIHTF
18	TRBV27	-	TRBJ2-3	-	TGTGCCAGCAGTGCGGTACCGGGAGCACGGATGGGCACAGATACGCAGTATTTT	CASSAVPGARMGTDTQYF
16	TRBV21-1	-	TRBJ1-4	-	TGTGCCAGCAGCAAAGCGGACCTTTATTCTAATGAAAAACTGTTTTTT	CASSKADLYSNEKLFF
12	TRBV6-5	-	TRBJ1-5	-	TGTGCCAGCACCAAGAGAGGGCAGGCCGGTTGTTTT	CASTKRGQAGCF